This T cell receptor beta chain was identified during a study of T cell responses to AZD1222 COVID-19 vaccine. At the level of the study: Combined were second doses at about 4 or about 12 weeks.

The data were produced by immunoSEQ multiplex PCR, yet TCRdb's version contains in-frame clones alone and is incomplete. The data contain more than 95,000 clones, around 91% of them singletons. This clonotype was sampled from an adult in good health. Sequenced material: peripheral blood, taken on day 0 of AZD1222 vaccination.

This CDR3 is CASSLRRDRASGTEAFF. In nucleotides, the CDR3 is TGTGCCAGCAGCTTACGCAGGGACAGGGCTAGTGGCACTGAAGCTTTCTTT. The rearrangement joins TRBV11-2 to TRBJ1-1; 9 bases are a match to TRBD1. This CDR3 has 17 amino acids. The germline V gene encodes CDR1 SGHAT and CDR2 FQNNGV. J gave up 4 bases and V 2 bases, and 11 bases lay outside the gene matches.